The 20 T cell receptor beta chains presented below share a single source sample, sequenced in a study of T cell repertoires in cytomegalovirus infection. No antigens are known for them. TCRdb recomputed calls from the reads with MiXCR, one row per CDR3 protein. Found here are roughly 78,000 distinct CDR3 sequences, 35% to 50% of them singletons; the top ten hold 90% to 95%. The input for sequencing was CD8+ T cells from cultured PBMCs, taken from culture after CMV antigen stimulation. Receptors originate from a human donor in good health (CMV status not recorded). Some clones in this sample may be carry-over from other donors' samples.

This clonotype came up once. The rearrangement uses TRBV20-1 and TRBJ1-1; the match to TRBD1 covers 7 bases. The CDR3 loop spans 15 amino acids. V trimming: 0 bases; J trimming: 1 base; junction bases outside the gene matches: 5. Germline V gives CDR1 DFQATT, CDR2 SNEGSKA (reference sequence). The chain's CDR3 is CSARDLGTANTEAFF. The CDR3 nucleotides are TGCAGTGCTAGAGACCTCGGGACAGCGAACACTGAAGCTTTCTTT.

V usage is TRBV6-8 and J usage is TRBJ1-2; D ambiguous. Germline V CDR1 and CDR2: MNHGY, SAAAGT. The CDR3 consists of 14 residues. Trimming cost V 2 bases and J 8 bases, with 15 bases left between them. CDR3 sequence reads: CASSYLGLGGGYTF. The CDR3 coding sequence is TGTGCCAGCAGTTACCTGGGCTTAGGCGGCGGCTACACCTTC.

The sample holds many counts of this clonotype. The rearrangement joins TRBV7-2 to TRBJ2-3, with TRBD2 identical over 9 bases. Per germline, CDR1 SGHTA and CDR2 FQGNSA. The trim removed 1 base at V and 3 bases at J, leaving 5 bases unmatched. The CDR3 spans 16 residues. The CDR3 spells CASSLVAGVGTDTQYF. The CDR3 bases are TGTGCCAGCAGCTTAGTAGCGGGGGTTGGGACAGATACGCAGTATTTT.

The V gene is TRBV27, the J gene TRBJ1-4; 7 nucleotides line up with TRBD1. Germline V gives CDR1 MNHEY, CDR2 SMNVEV (reference sequence). J gave up 5 bases and V 5 bases, and 11 bases lay outside the gene matches. The CDR3 has 16 residues. The CDR3 nucleotides are TGTGCCAGCAGTAGACAGGGCCCGCACATAAATGAAAAACTGTTTTTT. Translated, it gives CASSRQGPHINEKLFF.

This rearrangement joins TRBV7-2 to TRBJ1-1; 8 bases line up with TRBD1. V trimming: 3 bases; J trimming: 1 base; junction bases outside the gene matches: 7. CDR1 is SGHTA and CDR2 is FQGNSA in the germline V gene. The CDR3 is made up of 16 amino acids. The CDR3 sequence is CASSFLSGGRNTEAFF. The CDR3 coding sequence is TGTGCCAGCAGCTTTCTTTCAGGGGGCCGGAACACTGAAGCTTTCTTT. Filled out from reference TRBV7-2 and TRBJ1-1, the complete variable domain reads GAGVSQSPSNKVTEKGKDVELRCDPISGHTALYWYRQSLGQGLEFLIYFQGNSAPDKSGLPSDRFSAERTGGSVSTLTIQRTQQEDSAVYLCASSFLSGGRNTEAFFGQGTRLTVV.

The CDR3 loop is CASSLIIVSAPEAFF. DNA of the CDR3: TGTGCCAGCAGCTTAATTATTGTGTCGGCGCCTGAAGCTTTCTTT. This rearrangement joins TRBV7-8 to TRBJ1-1; D uncertain. Germline V gene lookup returns CDR1 SGHVS and CDR2 FQNEAQ. The CDR3 covers 15 residues. V shed 2 bases and J shed 6 bases, with 16 bases lying between them.

This sequence joins TRBV2 and TRBJ2-7; either TRBD1 or TRBD2 may fit D (5 bases each). The CDR3 totals 14 residues. CDR1 and CDR2 from the germline V gene are SNHLY and FYNNEI. V gave up 3 bases and J gave up 4 bases, with 13 bases separating them. CDR3 in amino acids: CASSDFRGPYEQYF. The DNA of the CDR3 is TGTGCCAGCAGTGATTTCCGGGGACCTTACGAGCAGTACTTC.

The rearrangement links TRBV7-6 to TRBJ2-1; unclear D gene. The germline V gene encodes CDR1 SGHVS and CDR2 FNYEAQ. V gave up 2 bases and J gave up 1 base, with 30 bases separating them. CDR3 length: 22 residues. The CDR3 region is CASSLSALVGIHPKVSYNEQFF. For the CDR3, the DNA is TGTGCCAGCAGCTTATCGGCGTTGGTGGGGATCCACCCCAAAGTATCCTACAATGAGCAGTTCTTC. Combining the CDR3 with reference TRBV7-6 and TRBJ2-1 gives the whole variable domain GAGVSQSPRYKVTKRGQDVALRCDPISGHVSLYWYRQALGQGPEFLTYFNYEAQQDKSGLPNDRFSAERPEGSISTLTIQRTEQRDSAMYRCASSLSALVGIHPKVSYNEQFFGPGTRLTVL.

The V gene is TRBV20-1, the J gene TRBJ1-2, with a possible D match to TRBD1 (5 bases). V was clipped by 0 bases and J by 4 bases, with 12 bases between them. This CDR3 has 14 amino acids. Looked up from germline, CDR1 is DFQATT and CDR2 is SNEGSKA (reference sequence). CDR3 bases: TGCAGTGCTAGAGATCTAACAGGCGGCTATGGCTACACCTTC. It yields the protein CSARDLTGGYGYTF.

The CDR3 bases are TGTGCCAGCAGCACCGCTGGGCAGGGGGCTTACGAGCAGTACTTC. This codes for CASSTAGQGAYEQYF. The genes are TRBV5-4 and TRBJ2-7; 8 positions agree with TRBD1. The junction had 10 bases not matched to a gene; V was cut back by 4 bases and J by 4 bases. The germline CDR1 and CDR2 sequences are SGHNT and YYREEE (reference sequence). The CDR3 covers 15 residues.

This clonotype was observed a few times. V and J are TRBV19 and TRBJ1-3; perhaps TRBD1 as D (5 bases). Trimming stripped 3 bases from V and 0 bases from J, with 12 bases between. The CDR3 sequence is 16 residues long. The V gene's germline CDR1 is LNHDA and CDR2 SQIVND (reference sequence). Here the CDR3 reads CASSIAGTISGNTIYF. The CDR3 nucleotides are TGTGCCAGTAGTATTGCAGGGACTATCTCTGGAAACACCATATATTTT.

The chain combines TRBV4-3 with TRBJ1-1, with TRBD1 as a possible D gene (6 bases). CDR1 is LGHNA and CDR2 is YSLEER in the germline V gene. The CDR3 runs to 16 residues. V lost 1 base, J lost 4 bases, and 16 bases lay in between. The CDR3 sequence: CASSQVWGRESTEAFF. The CDR3 DNA sequence: TGCGCCAGCAGCCAAGTCTGGGGGCGAGAGAGCACTGAAGCTTTCTTT.

The J gene is TRBJ2-2, the V gene TRBV7-6; no firm D call. The V end was cut by 1 base, the J end by 1 base, with 4 bases between. From germline, CDR1 is SGHVS and CDR2 FNYEAQ. The CDR3 totals 14 residues. CDR3 residues: CASSLEVNTGELFF. CDR3 in DNA: TGTGCCAGCAGCTTAGAGGTGAACACCGGGGAGCTGTTTTTT.

V is TRBV2 and J is TRBJ2-7, with D perhaps TRBD2 (5 bases). Looked up from germline, CDR1 is SNHLY and CDR2 is FYNNEI. The V gene lost 3 bases and the J gene lost 3 bases, with 9 bases spanning the gap. The CDR3 loop spans 13 amino acids. CDR3 region: CASSDSGHYEQYF. The CDR3 coding sequence is TGTGCCAGCAGTGACAGCGGTCACTACGAGCAGTACTTC.

V is TRBV11-2 and J is TRBJ2-1; perhaps TRBD1 as D (6 bases). Germline CDR1 SGHAT, CDR2 FQNNGV. This CDR3 is 16 amino acids long. V lost 1 base, J lost 1 base, and 11 bases lay in between. CDR3 amino acids: CASSLGAGVSYNEQFF. The DNA for the CDR3 is TGTGCCAGCAGCTTAGGAGCAGGGGTGTCCTACAATGAGCAGTTCTTC.

The chain is built from TRBV12-3 or TRBV12-4 and TRBJ2-7, with D possibly being TRBD1 or TRBD2 (5 bases each). V was clipped by 5 bases and J by 2 bases, with 13 bases between them. The CDR3 covers 14 residues. CDR3: CASSADLGAYEQYF. The CDR3 DNA sequence: TGTGCCAGCAGTGCGGACTTAGGGGCCTACGAGCAGTACTTC.

The chain recombines TRBV4-3 with TRBJ1-2, with a tentative D call TRBD1 (5 bases). CDR1 is LGHNA, CDR2 YSLEER, per germline. CDR3 length: 14 residues. V gave up 4 bases and J gave up 6 bases, with 15 bases separating them. The CDR3 sequence is CASSLSMGGNGYTF. CDR3 DNA: TGCGCCAGCAGCCTCAGTATGGGGGGGAATGGCTACACCTTC.

This sequence joins TRBV10-3 and TRBJ1-5; tentative D call: TRBD1 (5 bases). This CDR3 comprises 15 residues. CDR1 and CDR2 from the germline V gene are ENHRY and SYGVKD. V lost 0 bases, J lost 0 bases, and 6 bases lay in between. The CDR3 coding sequence is TGTGCCATCAGTGAGTCCGACAGTAGCAATCAGCCCCAGCATTTT. Encoded protein: CAISESDSSNQPQHF.

V usage is TRBV5-6 and J usage is TRBJ2-7; D is possibly TRBD1 (6 bases). CDR1 and CDR2 (germline): SGHDT, YYEEEE. V was trimmed by 2 bases and J by 5 bases, leaving 11 bases between them. The CDR3 length is 13 residues. The CDR3 DNA sequence: TGTGCCAGCAGCTTTCAGGGGATCGACGAGCAGTACTTC. Protein: CASSFQGIDEQYF.

The rearrangement joins TRBV27 to TRBJ2-2; perhaps TRBD2 as D (5 bases). Trimming pared 7 bases from V and 0 bases from J, leaving 15 bases between. Per germline, CDR1 MNHEY and CDR2 SMNVEV (reference sequence). CDR3 length: 16 residues. CDR3 amino acids: CASTRGFEPNTGELFF. CDR3 sequence (DNA): TGTGCCAGCACGCGCGGGTTTGAACCGAACACCGGGGAGCTGTTTTTT.